This passage covers 4 T cell receptor beta chains from one sample sequenced in a study of early T cells in non-severe SARS-CoV-2 infection. Each CDR3 protein gets one entry after TCRdb re-called the 5' RACE reads with MiXCR. The sample has 80,000 or so distinct CDR3 sequences, about 14% seen once. Input material: whole blood. These TCRs come from an adult who was a healthcare worker with PCR-confirmed SARS-CoV-2 infection or an uninfected control (not recorded which).

Only a few counts were recorded for this clonotype. CDR3 coding DNA: TGTGCCAGCAGCCAAGATAGAGCCTACGAGCAGTACTTC. Protein product: CASSQDRAYEQYF. V is TRBV3-1 and J is TRBJ2-7, with no clear D. Between the trimmed V and J ends, which lost 0 bases and 2 bases, there was a span of 5 bases. Germline V CDR1 and CDR2: LGHDT, YNNKEL (reference sequence). This CDR3 is 13 amino acids long.

Many counts were recorded for this clonotype. This chain connects TRBV11-2 to TRBJ2-1, with D maybe TRBD2 (6 bases). The CDR3 spans 13 residues. The germline V gene encodes CDR1 SGHAT and CDR2 FQNNGV. Trimming removed 8 bases at V and 4 bases at J, with 12 bases between. CDR3 sequence (DNA): TGTGCCAGCCGAGGGGCGGGGTACAATGAGCAGTTCTTC. Its translation is CASRGAGYNEQFF.

This clonotype was seen only a few times. The chain is built from TRBV20-1 and TRBJ1-2; 11 bases line up with TRBD1. CDR1 and CDR2 (germline): DFQATT, SNEGSKA (reference sequence). This CDR3 has 15 residues. Trimming took 3 bases from V and 4 from J; bases not matched to a gene: 7. The CDR3 DNA sequence: TGCAGTGCTAGCGAAGCGGGGACAGGGGGCTATGGCTACACCTTC. Amino acid sequence: CSASEAGTGGYGYTF.

This clonotype was seen ten or more times. V gene TRBV5-5 combines with J gene TRBJ1-6; D is unresolved. From germline, CDR1 is SGHKS and CDR2 YYEKEE (reference sequence). V lost 0 bases and J lost 6, with 7 bases in between. CDR3 length: 14 amino acids. The CDR3 is CASSLGQANSPLHF. CDR3 bases: TGTGCCAGCAGCTTGGGACAAGCTAATTCACCCCTCCACTTT.